The clone carrying this T cell receptor beta chain appeared many times. Its antigen is as yet unknown. Germline loops: CDR1 GTSNPN, CDR2 SVGIG (reference sequence). With 2 bases removed from V and 1 base from J, the gap between germline ends came to 11 bases. The CDR3 sequence is 14 residues long. Uncontrolled infection, other autoimmune disease, pregnancy and lactation each barred patients from inclusion. Orbital computed tomography, thyroid ultrasound, serum thyroxine and TRAb, and clinical symptoms together informed the diagnoses. The data derive from a study of T cells in Graves' hyperthyroidism and ophthalmopathy. In the study overall: Specimen type is peripheral blood, collected at initial diagnosis prior to any treatment.

Findings of the study overall: Blood also showed most of the thyroid clonotypes that were expanded above 0.001.

Researchers took RNA transcripts and amplified the TCR beta CDR3 regions from them. HTBI primers were employed in a first-round RT-PCR of the TCR CDR3. One entry per CDR3 protein results from TCRdb running MiXCR on the multiplex PCR reads. The table records over 500,000 distinct CDR3 sequences, about 15% of them present only once. The origin of this receptor is a woman aged 40 to 55 with Graves' hyperthyroidism. The chain couples TRBV30 to TRBJ1-2; no reliable D call. Sequenced sample: blood. For the CDR3, the DNA is TGTGCCTGGAGTTCGGGGAGGGTTAACTATGGCTACACCTTC. Amino acid sequence: CAWSSGRVNYGYTF.